This T cell receptor beta chain was recorded in a study of persistence of HIV-infected CD4 T cells. The libraries were made with immunoSEQ version 4 in survey mode. Libraries were prepared by immunoSEQ multiplex PCR; TCRdb keeps only in-frame clonotypes and omits some of them. The sample carries fewer than 45,000 clones, about 87% recorded once. Anti-CD3/anti-CD28 beads served as a nonspecific positive control stimulus. Responding CD4+ T cells were sorted by upregulation of both CD40 ligand and CD69. About this clone itself: The antigen is unknown.

This CDR3 region has 13 residues. Germline-derived CDR1 and CDR2 are SGHTA and FQGNSA. Trimming removed 1 base at V and 1 base at J, with 4 bases between. The chain has TRBV7-2 and TRBJ1-2; no firm D call. The starting material was CD4+ T cells sorted from PBMCs after roughly 18-hour stimulation, obtained from a patient who received antiretroviral therapy. The receptor was isolated from an adult woman with HIV who was CMV-seropositive. This CDR3 is CASSLDSNYGYTF. The CDR3, as DNA: TGTGCCAGCAGCTTAGACAGTAACTATGGCTACACCTTC.